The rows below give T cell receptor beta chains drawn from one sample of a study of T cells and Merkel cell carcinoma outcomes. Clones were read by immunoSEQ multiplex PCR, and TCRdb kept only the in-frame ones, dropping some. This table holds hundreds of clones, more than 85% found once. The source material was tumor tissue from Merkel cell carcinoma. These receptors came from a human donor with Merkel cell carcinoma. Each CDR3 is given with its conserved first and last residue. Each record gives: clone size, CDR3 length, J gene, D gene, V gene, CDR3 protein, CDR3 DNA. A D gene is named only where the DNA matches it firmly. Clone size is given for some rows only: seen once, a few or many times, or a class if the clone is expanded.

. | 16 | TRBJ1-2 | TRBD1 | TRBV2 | CASSEAQTGYDNGYTF | TGTGCCAGCAGTGAAGCCCAGACAGGGTATGACAATGGGTACACCTTC
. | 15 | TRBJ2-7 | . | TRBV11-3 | CASSLGTVCPIEQYF | TGTGCCAGCAGCTTAGGGACCGTGTGCCCCATCGAGCAGTACTTC
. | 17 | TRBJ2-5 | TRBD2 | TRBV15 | CATSRTAGGTRQETQYF | TGTGCCACCAGCAGAACCGCGGGGGGCACCAGGCAAGAGACCCAGTACTTC
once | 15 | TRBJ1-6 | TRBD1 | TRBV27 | CASGATGGYNSPLHF | TGTGCCAGCGGCGCGACAGGGGGGTATAATTCACCCCTCCACTTT
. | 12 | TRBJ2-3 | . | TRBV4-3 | CASSQKRDTQYF | TGCGCCAGCAGCCAAAAAAGGGATACGCAGTATTTT
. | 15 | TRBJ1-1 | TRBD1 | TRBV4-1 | CASSQEPGTGMKAFF | TGCGCCAGCAGCCAAGAGCCCGGGACAGGCATGAAAGCTTTCTTT
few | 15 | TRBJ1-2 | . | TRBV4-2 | CASSLRGPSNYGYTF | TGTGCCAGCAGCCTCCGGGGTCCCAGCAACTATGGCTACACCTTC
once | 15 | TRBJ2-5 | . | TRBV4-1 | CASSQGSLAWETQYF | TGCGCCAGCAGCCAAGGATCTCTAGCGTGGGAGACCCAGTACTTC
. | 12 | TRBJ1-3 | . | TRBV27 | CTSRSSGNTIYF | TGTACCAGCCGGAGCTCTGGAAACACCATATATTTT
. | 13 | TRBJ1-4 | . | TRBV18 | CASSPNRNEKLFF | TGTGCCAGCTCACCAAACCGAAATGAAAAACTGTTTTTT
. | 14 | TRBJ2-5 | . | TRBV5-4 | CASSLGTVGETQYF | TGTGCCAGCAGCTTGGGTACCGTAGGGGAGACCCAGTACTTC
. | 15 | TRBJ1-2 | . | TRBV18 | CASSQEGSVNYGYTF | TGTGCCAGCTCACAAGAGGGATCGGTCAACTATGGCTACACCTTC
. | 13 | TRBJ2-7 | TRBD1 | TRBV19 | CASSSRDRAEQYF | TGTGCCAGTAGTTCCCGGGACAGGGCCGAGCAGTACTTC
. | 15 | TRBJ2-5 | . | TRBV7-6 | CASSPSGGLWETQYF | TGTGCCAGCAGCCCGTCCGGGGGGCTCTGGGAGACCCAGTACTTC
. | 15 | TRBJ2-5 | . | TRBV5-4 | CASSARTAIQETQYF | TGTGCCAGCAGCGCCCGGACAGCTATCCAAGAGACCCAGTACTTC
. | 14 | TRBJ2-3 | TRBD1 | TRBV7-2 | CASSRSQGANTQYF | TGTGCCAGCAGCCGATCACAGGGGGCGAATACGCAGTATTTT
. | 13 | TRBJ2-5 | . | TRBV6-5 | CASSYVRGGTQYF | TGTGCCAGCAGTTACGTGCGTGGAGGGACCCAGTACTTC
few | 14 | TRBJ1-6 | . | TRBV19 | CASSRGPVFSPLHF | TGTGCCAGTAGTAGGGGGCCAGTATTTTCACCCCTCCACTTT
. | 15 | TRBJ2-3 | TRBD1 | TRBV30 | CAWGRGTGMSDTQYF | TGTGCCTGGGGGCGCGGGACAGGGATGTCAGATACGCAGTATTTT
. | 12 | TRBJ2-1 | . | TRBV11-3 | CASSPNHNEQFF | TGTGCCAGCAGCCCCAATCACAATGAGCAGTTCTTC
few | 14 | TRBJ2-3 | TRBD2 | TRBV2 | CASSGTSDTDTQYF | TGTGCCAGCTCCGGGACTAGCGACACAGATACGCAGTATTTT
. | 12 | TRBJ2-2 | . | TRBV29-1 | CSARRDTEELFF | TGCAGCGCCCGACGGGACACCGAGGAGCTGTTTTTT
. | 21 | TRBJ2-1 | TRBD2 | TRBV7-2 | CASSLAGTSGGSPRRRNEQFF | TGTGCCAGCAGCTTAGCCGGGACTAGCGGGGGGTCACCTAGACGACGCAATGAGCAGTTCTTC
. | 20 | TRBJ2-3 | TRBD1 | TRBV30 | CAWSGKRQGVRAAGPDTQYF | TGTGCCTGGAGTGGGAAGAGACAGGGGGTAAGGGCAGCGGGGCCAGATACGCAGTATTTT
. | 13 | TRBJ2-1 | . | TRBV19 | CASSGGGRNEQFF | TGTGCCAGTAGTGGGGGGGGCCGGAATGAGCAGTTCTTC
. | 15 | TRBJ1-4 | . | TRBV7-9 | CASSPPGAKREKLFF | TGTGCCAGCAGCCCCCCAGGGGCTAAAAGAGAGAAACTGTTTTTT
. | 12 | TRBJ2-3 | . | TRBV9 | CASSPDPDTQYF | TGTGCCAGCAGTCCAGACCCAGATACGCAGTATTTT
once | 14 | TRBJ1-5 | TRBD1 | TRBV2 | CASSETGDNQPQHF | TGTGCCAGCAGTGAGACAGGGGACAATCAGCCCCAGCATTTT
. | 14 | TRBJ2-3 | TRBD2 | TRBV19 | CATLGGGLTDTQYF | TGTGCCACCCTGGGCGGGGGGCTCACAGATACGCAGTATTTT
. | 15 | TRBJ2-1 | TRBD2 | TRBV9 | CASSVDTGGRDEQFF | TGTGCCAGCAGCGTAGACACGGGGGGGCGCGATGAGCAGTTCTTC
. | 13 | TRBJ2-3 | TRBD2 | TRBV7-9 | CASSYIAGDTQYF | TGTGCCAGCAGCTACATAGCGGGAGATACGCAGTATTTT
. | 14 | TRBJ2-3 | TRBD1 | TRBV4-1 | CASSPGGSADTQYF | TGCGCCAGCAGCCCAGGGGGCTCGGCAGATACGCAGTATTTT
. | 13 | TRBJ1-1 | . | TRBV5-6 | CASSDADRPEAFF | TGTGCCAGCAGCGATGCCGACAGGCCAGAAGCTTTCTTT
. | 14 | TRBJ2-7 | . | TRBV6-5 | CASSYQTKSYEQYF | TGTGCCAGCAGTTATCAAACTAAATCCTACGAGCAGTACTTC
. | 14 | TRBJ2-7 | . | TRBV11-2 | CASRPSPGSRGQYF | TGTGCCAGCCGGCCCTCGCCAGGCTCGAGGGGGCAGTACTTC
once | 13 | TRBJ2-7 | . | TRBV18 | CATSYIGDREQYF | TGTGCCACCTCATATATTGGAGATCGCGAGCAGTACTTC
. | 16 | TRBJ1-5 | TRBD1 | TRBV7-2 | CASSSATGALNQPQHF | TGTGCCAGCAGCTCAGCGACAGGGGCCTTAAATCAGCCCCAGCATTTT
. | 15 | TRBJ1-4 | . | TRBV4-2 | CASSQDFRVGEKLFF | TGTGCCAGCAGCCAAGATTTTAGAGTAGGGGAAAAACTGTTTTTT
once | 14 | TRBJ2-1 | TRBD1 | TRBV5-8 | CASSRDRGDNEQFF | TGTGCCAGCAGCCGCGACAGGGGAGACAATGAGCAGTTCTTC
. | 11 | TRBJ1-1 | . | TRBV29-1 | CSVDMNTEAFF | TGCAGCGTTGACATGAACACTGAAGCTTTCTTT
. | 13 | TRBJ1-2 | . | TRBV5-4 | CASSLDGEYGYTF | TGTGCCAGCAGCTTAGACGGGGAGTATGGCTACACCTTC
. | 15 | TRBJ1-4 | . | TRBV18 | CASSPPSRAGEKLFF | TGTGCCAGCTCACCACCCAGTAGGGCTGGTGAAAAACTGTTTTTT
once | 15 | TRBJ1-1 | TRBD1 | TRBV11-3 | CASRGGTEGKTEAFF | TGTGCCAGCAGGGGGGGGACAGAGGGGAAGACTGAAGCTTTCTTT
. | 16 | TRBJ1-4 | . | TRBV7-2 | CASSLVGGGVNEKLFF | TGTGCCAGCAGCTTAGTAGGGGGAGGGGTTAATGAAAAACTGTTTTTT
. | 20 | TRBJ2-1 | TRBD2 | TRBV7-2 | CASSLASGLAGGPLENEQFF | TGTGCCAGCAGCTTAGCGTCCGGACTAGCGGGGGGGCCCCTCGAGAATGAGCAGTTCTTC
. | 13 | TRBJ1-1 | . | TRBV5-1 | CASSFEENTEAFF | TGCGCCAGCAGCTTTGAGGAGAACACTGAAGCTTTCTTT
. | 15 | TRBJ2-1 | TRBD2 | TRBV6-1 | CASSETAGGHGEQFF | TGTGCCAGCAGTGAAACGGCGGGGGGGCATGGTGAGCAGTTCTTC
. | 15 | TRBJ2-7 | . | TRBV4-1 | CASSQTEGGVYEQYF | TGCGCCAGCAGCCAAACAGAAGGGGGGGTCTACGAGCAGTACTTC
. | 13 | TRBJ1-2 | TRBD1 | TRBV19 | CATTSGTGNGYTF | TGTGCCACTACGTCCGGGACAGGGAATGGCTACACCTTC
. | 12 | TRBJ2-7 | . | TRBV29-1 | CSVVSLGNEQYF | TGCAGCGTTGTGTCATTGGGTAACGAGCAGTACTTC
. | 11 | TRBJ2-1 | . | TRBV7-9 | CASSLGPEQFF | TGTGCCAGCAGCTTAGGCCCTGAGCAGTTCTTC
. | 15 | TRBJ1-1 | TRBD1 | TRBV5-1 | CASSRLGQAGTEAFF | TGCGCCAGCAGCCGCCTGGGACAGGCGGGCACTGAAGCTTTCTTT
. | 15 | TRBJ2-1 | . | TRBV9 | CASSPRDWTYNEQFF | TGTGCCAGCAGCCCCCGGGACTGGACCTACAATGAGCAGTTCTTC
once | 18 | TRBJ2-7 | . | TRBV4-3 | CASSQERPSRGASYEQYF | TGCGCCAGCAGCCAAGAGAGACCTTCGAGGGGAGCATCCTACGAGCAGTACTTC
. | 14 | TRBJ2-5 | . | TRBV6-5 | CASSYSRGSETQYF | TGTGCCAGCAGTTACTCGAGGGGTTCTGAGACCCAGTACTTC
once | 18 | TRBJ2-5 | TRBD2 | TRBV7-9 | CASSLRGSGGAWDPTQYF | TGTGCCAGCAGCTTACGAGGTAGCGGGGGGGCCTGGGACCCGACCCAGTACTTC